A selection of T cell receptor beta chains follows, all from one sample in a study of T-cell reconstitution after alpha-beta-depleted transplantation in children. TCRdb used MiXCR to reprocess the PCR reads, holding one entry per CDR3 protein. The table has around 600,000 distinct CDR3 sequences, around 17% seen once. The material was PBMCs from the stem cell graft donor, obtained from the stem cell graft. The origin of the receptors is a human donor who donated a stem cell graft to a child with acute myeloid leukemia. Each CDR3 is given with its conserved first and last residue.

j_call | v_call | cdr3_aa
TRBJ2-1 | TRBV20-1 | CSARDDRDAYNEQFF
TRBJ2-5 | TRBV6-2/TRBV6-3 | CASSSVPETQYF
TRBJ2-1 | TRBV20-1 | CSAPGWTGWNEQFF
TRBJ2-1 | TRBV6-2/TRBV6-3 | CASSSEPGQGYNEQFF
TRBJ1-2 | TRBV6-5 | CASSFSLTGNYGYTF
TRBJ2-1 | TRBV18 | CASSPPTRSPRFEQFF
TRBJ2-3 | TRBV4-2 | CASTSGPAVDTQYF
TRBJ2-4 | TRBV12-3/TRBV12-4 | CASSLQGTNIQYF
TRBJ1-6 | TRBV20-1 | CSAEGQGDSPLHF
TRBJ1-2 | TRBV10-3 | CAISDEARQFGGYTF
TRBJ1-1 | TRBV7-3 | CASSSEGLDTEAFF
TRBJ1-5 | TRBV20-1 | CSAPRQGSNQPQHF
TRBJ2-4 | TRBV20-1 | CSARSNRAKNIQYF
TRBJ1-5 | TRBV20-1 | CSASDRVSNQPQHF
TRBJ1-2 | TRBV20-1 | CSARDPNTGGAGRYGYTF
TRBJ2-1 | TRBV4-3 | CASSQGFNEQFF
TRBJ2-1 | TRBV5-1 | CASSLVRGDIYNEQFF
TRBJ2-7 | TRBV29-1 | CSVTGGGGNYEQYF
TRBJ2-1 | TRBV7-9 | CASSLTGVYNEQFF
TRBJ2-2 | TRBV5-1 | CASSLARGNTGELFF
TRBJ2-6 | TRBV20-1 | CSARDHWDNGANVLTF
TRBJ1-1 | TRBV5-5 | CASSYITDRNTEAFF
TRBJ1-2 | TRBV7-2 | CASSLVTGAVYGYTF
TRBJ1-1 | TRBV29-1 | CSVGRDVNTEAFF
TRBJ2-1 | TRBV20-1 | CSAALAQGNNEQFF
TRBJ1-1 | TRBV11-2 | CASSSITRDRVEMNTEAFF
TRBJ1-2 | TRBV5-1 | CASSGTDSLYGYTF
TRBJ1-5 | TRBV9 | CASSVEAGLNQPQHF
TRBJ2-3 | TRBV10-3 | CASAESGPGTDTQYF
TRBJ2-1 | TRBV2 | CASSGGLAAEQFF
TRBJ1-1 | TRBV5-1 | CASSGGQPNTEAFF
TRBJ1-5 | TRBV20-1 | CSASWGQGLNQPQHF
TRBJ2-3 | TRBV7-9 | CASSPSSGGWKYF
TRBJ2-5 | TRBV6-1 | CASRGRVGFGETQYF
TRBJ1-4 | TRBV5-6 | CASSSRGQGAWSSEKLFF
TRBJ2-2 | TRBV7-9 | CASSATGVGTGELFF
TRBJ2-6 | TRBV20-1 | CSARRQGVTSGANVLTF